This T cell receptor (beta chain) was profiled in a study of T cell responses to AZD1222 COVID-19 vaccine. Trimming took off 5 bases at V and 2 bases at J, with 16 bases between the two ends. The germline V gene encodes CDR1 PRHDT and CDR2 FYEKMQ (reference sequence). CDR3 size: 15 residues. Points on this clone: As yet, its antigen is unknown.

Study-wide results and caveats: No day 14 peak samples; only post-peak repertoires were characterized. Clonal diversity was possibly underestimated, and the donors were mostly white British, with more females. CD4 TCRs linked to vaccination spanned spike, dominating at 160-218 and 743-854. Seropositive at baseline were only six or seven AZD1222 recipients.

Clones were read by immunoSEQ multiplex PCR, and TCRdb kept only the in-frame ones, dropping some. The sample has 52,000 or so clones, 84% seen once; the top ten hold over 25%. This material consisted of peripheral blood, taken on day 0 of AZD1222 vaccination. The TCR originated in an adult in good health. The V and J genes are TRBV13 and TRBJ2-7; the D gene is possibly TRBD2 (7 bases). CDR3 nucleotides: TGTGCCAGCAGCAATCGGGGGGCGATGACCTACGAGCAGTACTTC. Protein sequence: CASSNRGAMTYEQYF.